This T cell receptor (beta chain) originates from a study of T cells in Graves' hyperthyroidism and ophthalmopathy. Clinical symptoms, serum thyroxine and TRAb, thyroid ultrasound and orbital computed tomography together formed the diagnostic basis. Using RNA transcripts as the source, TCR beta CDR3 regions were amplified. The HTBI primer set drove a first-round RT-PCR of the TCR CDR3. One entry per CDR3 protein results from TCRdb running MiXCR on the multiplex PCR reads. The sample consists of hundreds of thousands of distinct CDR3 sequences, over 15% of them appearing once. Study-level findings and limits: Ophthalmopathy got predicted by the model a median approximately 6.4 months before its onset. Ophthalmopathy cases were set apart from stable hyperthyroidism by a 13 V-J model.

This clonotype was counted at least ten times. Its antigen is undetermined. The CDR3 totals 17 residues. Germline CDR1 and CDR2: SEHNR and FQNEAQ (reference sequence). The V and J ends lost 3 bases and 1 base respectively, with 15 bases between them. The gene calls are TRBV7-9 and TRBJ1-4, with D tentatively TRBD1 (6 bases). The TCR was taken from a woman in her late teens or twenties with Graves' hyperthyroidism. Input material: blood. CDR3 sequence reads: CASSFTGISRTNEKLFF. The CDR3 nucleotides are TGTGCCAGCAGCTTTACAGGGATTTCTCGAACTAATGAAAAACTGTTTTTT.